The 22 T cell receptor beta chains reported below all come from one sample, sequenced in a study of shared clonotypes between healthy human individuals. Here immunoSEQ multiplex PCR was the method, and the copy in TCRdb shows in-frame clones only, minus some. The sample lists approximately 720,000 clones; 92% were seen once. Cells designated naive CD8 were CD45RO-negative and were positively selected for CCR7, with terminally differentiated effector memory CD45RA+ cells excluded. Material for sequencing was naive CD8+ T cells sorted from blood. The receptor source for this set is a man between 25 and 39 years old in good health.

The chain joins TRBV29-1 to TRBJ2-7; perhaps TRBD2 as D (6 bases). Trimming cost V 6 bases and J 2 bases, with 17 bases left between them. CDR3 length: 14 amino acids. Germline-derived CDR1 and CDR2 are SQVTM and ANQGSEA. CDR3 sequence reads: CSVGSSVPTYEQYF. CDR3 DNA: TGCAGCGTCGGATCTAGCGTCCCAACCTACGAGCAGTACTTC.

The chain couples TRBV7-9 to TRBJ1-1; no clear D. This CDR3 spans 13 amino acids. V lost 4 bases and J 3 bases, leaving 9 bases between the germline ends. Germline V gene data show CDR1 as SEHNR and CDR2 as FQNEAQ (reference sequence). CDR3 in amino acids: CASSSPAYTEAFF. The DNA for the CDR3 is TGTGCCAGCAGCTCCCCGGCGTACACTGAAGCTTTCTTT.

CDR3 residues: CAWSVPDRPKETQYF. The CDR3, as DNA: TGTGCCTGGAGTGTACCCGACAGACCAAAAGAGACCCAGTACTTC. The chain carries TRBV30 and TRBJ2-5, with D possibly TRBD1 on 5 matching bases. Germline V gives CDR1 GTSNPN, CDR2 SVGIG (reference sequence). The length of the CDR3 is 15 residues. Trimming pared 0 bases from V and 3 bases from J, leaving 14 bases between.

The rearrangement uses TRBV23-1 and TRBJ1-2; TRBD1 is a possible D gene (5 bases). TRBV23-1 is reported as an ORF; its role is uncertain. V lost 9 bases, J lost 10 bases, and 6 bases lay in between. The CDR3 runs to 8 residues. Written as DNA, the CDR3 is TGCGCCAGAGGGGACTACACCTTC. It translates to CARGDYTF.

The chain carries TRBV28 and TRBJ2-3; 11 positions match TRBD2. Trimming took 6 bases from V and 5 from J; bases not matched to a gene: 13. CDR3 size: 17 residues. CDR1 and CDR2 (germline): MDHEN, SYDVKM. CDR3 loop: CASSPETLAGEGDTQYF. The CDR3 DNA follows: TGTGCCAGCAGCCCGGAGACACTAGCGGGAGAGGGAGATACGCAGTATTTT.

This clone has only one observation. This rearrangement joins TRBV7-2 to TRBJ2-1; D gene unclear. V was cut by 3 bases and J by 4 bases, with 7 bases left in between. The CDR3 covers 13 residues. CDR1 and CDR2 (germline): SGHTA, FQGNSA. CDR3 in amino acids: CASSFDGYNEQFF. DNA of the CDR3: TGTGCCAGCAGCTTTGACGGGTACAATGAGCAGTTCTTC.

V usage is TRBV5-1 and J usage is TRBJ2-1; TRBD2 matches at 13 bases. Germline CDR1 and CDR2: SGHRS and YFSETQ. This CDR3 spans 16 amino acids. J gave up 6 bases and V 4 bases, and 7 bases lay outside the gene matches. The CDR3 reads CASSPGLAGARNEQFF. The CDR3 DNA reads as TGCGCCAGCAGCCCCGGACTAGCGGGAGCACGCAATGAGCAGTTCTTC.

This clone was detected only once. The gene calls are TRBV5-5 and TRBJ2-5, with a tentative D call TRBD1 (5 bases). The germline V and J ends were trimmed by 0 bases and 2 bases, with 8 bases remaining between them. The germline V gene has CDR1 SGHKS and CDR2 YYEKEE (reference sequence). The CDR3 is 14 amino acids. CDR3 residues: CASSLARGQETQYF. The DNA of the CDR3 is TGTGCCAGCAGCTTGGCAAGGGGACAAGAGACCCAGTACTTC.

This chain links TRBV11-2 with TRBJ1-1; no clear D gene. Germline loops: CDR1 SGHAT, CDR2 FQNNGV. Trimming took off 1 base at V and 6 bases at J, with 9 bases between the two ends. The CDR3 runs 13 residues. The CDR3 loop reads CASSLGDGAEAFF. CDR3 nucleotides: TGTGCCAGCAGCTTAGGCGACGGAGCTGAAGCTTTCTTT.

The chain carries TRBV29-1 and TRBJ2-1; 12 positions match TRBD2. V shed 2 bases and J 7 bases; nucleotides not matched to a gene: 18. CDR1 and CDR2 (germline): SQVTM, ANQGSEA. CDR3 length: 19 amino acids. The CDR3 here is CSVEFFASGRALPRNEQFF. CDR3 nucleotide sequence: TGCAGCGTTGAATTTTTTGCTAGCGGGAGGGCCCTCCCCCGGAATGAGCAGTTCTTC.

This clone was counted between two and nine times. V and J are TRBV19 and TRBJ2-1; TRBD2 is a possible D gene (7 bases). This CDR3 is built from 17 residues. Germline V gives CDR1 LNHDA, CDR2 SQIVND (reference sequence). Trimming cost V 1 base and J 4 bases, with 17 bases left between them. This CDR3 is CASSIGRRGRAYNEQFF. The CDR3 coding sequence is TGTGCCAGTAGTATAGGGAGGAGGGGGAGGGCATACAATGAGCAGTTCTTC. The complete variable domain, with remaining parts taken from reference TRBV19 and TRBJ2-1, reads DGGITQSPKYLFRKEGQNVTLSCEQNLNHDAMYWYRQDPGQGLRLIYYSQIVNDFQKGDIAEGYSVSREKKESFPLTVTSAQKNPTAFYLCASSIGRRGRAYNEQFFGPGTRLTVL.

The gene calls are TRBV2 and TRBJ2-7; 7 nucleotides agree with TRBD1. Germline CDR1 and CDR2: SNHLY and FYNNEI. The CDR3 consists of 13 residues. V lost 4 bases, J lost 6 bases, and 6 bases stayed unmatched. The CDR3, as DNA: TGTGCCAGCAGTGGTGGGGGACAGCTCGAGCAGTACTTC. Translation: CASSGGGQLEQYF.

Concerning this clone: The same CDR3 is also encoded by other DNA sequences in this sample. CDR3 sequence reads: CASSYSTSGGYEQYF. CDR3 bases: TGTGCCAGCAGTTACTCGACATCAGGTGGATACGAGCAGTACTTC. The J gene is TRBJ2-7, the V gene TRBV6-5; no clear D. The V end was cut by 0 bases, the J end by 4 bases, with 13 bases between. CDR1 MNHEY and CDR2 SVGAGI come from the germline V gene. CDR3 length equals 15 residues.

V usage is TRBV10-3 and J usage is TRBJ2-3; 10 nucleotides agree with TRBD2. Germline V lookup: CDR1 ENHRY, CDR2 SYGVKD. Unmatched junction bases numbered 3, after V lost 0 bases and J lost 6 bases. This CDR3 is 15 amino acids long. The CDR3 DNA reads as TGTGCCATCAGTGAGTCACTAGCGGGAACTGATACGCAGTATTTT. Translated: CAISESLAGTDTQYF.

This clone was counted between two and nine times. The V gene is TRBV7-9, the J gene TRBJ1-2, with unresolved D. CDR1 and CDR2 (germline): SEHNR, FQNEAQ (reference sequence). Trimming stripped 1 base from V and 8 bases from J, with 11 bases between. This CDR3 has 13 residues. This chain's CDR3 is CASSLEADGGYTF. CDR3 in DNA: TGTGCCAGCAGCTTAGAGGCGGACGGCGGCTACACCTTC.

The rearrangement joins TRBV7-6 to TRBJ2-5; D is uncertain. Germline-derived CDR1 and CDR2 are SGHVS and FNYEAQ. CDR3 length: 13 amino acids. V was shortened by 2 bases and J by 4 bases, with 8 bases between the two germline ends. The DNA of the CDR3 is TGTGCCAGCAGCTTAATCTCGGGAGAGACCCAGTACTTC. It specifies CASSLISGETQYF. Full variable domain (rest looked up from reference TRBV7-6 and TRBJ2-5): GAGVSQSPRYKVTKRGQDVALRCDPISGHVSLYWYRQALGQGPEFLTYFNYEAQQDKSGLPNDRFSAERPEGSISTLTIQRTEQRDSAMYRCASSLISGETQYFGPGTRLLVL.

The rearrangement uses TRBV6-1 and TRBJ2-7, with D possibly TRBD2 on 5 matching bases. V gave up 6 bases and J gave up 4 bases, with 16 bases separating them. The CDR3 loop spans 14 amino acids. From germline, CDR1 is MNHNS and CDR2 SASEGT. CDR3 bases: TGTGCCAGCAGCCCGGGAATCATCGAGTACGAGCAGTACTTC. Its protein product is CASSPGIIEYEQYF.

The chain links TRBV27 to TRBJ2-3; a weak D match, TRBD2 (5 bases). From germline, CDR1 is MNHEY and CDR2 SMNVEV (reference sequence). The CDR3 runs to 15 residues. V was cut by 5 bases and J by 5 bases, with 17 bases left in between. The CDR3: CASSDTMSGEDTQYF. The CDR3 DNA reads TGTGCCAGCAGTGACACTATGAGCGGTGAAGATACGCAGTATTTT.

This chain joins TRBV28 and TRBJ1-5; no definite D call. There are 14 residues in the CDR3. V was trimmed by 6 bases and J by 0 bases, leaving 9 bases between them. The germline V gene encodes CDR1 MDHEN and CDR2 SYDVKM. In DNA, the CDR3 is TGTGCCAGCAGCAGTATAGATAGCAATCAGCCCCAGCATTTT. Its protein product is CASSSIDSNQPQHF.

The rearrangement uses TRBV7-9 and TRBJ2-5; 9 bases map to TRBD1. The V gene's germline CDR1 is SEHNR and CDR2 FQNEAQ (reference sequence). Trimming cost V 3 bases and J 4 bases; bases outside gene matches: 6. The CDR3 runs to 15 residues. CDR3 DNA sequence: TGTGCCAGCAGCTTCGTACAGGGGGCACGAGAGACCCAGTACTTC. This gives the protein CASSFVQGARETQYF. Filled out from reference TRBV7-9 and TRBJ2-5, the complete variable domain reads DTGVSQNPRHKITKRGQNVTFRCDPISEHNRLYWYRQTLGQGPEFLTYFQNEAQLEKSRLLSDRFSAERPKGSFSTLEIQRTEQGDSAMYLCASSFVQGARETQYFGPGTRLLVL.

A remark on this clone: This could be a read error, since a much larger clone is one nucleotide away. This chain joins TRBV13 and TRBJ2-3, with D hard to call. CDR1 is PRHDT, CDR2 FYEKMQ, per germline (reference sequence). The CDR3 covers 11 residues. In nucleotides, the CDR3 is TGTGCCAACAGCTTCACAGATACGCAGTATTTT. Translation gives CANSFTDTQYF. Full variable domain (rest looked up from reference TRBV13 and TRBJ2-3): AAGVIQSPRHLIKEKRETATLKCYPIPRHDTVYWYQQGPGQDPQFLISFYEKMQSDKGSIPDRFSAQQFSDYHSELNMSSLELGDSALYFCANSFTDTQYFGPGTRLTVL.

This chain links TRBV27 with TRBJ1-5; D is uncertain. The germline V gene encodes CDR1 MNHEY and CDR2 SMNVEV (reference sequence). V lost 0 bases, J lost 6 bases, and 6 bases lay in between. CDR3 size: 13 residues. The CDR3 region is CASSLSPFQPQHF. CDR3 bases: TGTGCCAGCAGTTTATCTCCGTTTCAGCCCCAGCATTTT.